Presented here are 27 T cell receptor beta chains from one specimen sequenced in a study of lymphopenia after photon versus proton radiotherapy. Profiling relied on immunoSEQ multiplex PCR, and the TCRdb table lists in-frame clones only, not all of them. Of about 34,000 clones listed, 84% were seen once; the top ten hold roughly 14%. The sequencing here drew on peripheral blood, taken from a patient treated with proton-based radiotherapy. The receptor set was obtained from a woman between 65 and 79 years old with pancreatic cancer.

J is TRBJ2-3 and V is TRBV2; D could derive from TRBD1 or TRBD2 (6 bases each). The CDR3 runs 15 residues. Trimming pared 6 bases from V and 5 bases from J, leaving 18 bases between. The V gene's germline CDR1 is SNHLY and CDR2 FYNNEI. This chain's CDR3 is CASSPTSGARDTQYF. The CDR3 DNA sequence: TGTGCCAGCAGCCCCACATCGGGGGCCCGAGATACGCAGTATTTT.

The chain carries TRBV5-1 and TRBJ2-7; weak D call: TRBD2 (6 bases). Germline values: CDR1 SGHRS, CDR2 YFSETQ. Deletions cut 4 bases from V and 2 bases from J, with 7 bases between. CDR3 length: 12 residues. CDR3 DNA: TGCGCCAGCAGCCGGGGGACCTACGAGCAGTACTTC. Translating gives CASSRGTYEQYF.

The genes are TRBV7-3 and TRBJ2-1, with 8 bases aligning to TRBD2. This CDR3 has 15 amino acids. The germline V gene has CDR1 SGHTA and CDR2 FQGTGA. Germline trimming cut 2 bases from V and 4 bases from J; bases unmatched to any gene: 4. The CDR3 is CASSLLGGGYNEQFF. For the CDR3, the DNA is TGTGCCAGCAGCTTACTAGGCGGGGGGTACAATGAGCAGTTCTTC.

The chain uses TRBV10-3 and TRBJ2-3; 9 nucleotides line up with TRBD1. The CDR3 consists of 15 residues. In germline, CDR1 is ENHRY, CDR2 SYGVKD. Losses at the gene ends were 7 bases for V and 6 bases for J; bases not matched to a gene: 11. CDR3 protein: CAITASDRGFDTQYF. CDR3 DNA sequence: TGTGCCATCACCGCTTCGGACAGGGGCTTTGATACGCAGTATTTT.

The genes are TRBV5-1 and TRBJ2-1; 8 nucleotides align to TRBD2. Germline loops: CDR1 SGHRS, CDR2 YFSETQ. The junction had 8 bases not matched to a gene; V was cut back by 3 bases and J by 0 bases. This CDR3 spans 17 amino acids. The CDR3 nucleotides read TGCGCCAGCAGCTGGGAGCTAGCGGGCAGCTCCTACAATGAGCAGTTCTTC. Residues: CASSWELAGSSYNEQFF.

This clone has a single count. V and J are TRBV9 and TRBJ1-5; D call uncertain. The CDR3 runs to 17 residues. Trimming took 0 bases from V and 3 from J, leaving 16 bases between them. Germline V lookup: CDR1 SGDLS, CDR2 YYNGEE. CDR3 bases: TGTGCCAGCAGCGTAGTTGTGCCATCCGAAATCAATCAGCCCCAGCATTTT. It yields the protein CASSVVVPSEINQPQHF.

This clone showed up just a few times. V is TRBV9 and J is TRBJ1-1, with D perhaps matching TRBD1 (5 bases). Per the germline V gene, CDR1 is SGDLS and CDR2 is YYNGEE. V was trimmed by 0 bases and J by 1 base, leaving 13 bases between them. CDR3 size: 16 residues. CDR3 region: CASSVGGGIGNTEAFF. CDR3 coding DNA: TGTGCCAGCAGCGTAGGCGGGGGTATCGGGAACACTGAAGCTTTCTTT.

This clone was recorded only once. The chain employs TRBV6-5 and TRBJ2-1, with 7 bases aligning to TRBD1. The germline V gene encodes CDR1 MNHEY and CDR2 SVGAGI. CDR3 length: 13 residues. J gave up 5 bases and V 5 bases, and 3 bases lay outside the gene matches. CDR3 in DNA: TGTGCCAGCAGTCGACAGGGCGACAATGAGCAGTTCTTC. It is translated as CASSRQGDNEQFF.

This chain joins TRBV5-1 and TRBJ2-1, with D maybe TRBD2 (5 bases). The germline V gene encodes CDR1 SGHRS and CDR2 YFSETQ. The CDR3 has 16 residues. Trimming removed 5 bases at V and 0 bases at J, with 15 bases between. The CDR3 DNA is TGCGCCAGCAGTCGATCGACTACCTACTCCTACAATGAGCAGTTCTTC. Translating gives CASSRSTTYSYNEQFF.

This CDR3 reads CASSLSPQETQYF. As DNA, the CDR3 is TGTGCCAGCAGCTTATCCCCCCAAGAGACCCAGTACTTC. The chain recombines TRBV7-3 with TRBJ2-5; no clear D gene. The germline gives CDR1 SGHTA, CDR2 FQGTGA. This CDR3 has 13 amino acids. Between the trimmed V and J ends, which lost 2 bases and 1 base, there was a span of 5 bases. The full variable domain, in which reference TRBV7-3 and TRBJ2-5 provide the parts outside the CDR3, is GAGVSQTPSNKVTEKGKYVELRCDPISGHTALYWYRQSLGQGPEFLIYFQGTGAADDSGLPNDRFFAVRPEGSVSTLKIQRTERGDSAVYLCASSLSPQETQYFGPGTRLLVL.

Written as DNA, the CDR3 is TGTGCCAGCAGCCCGACAGGGGACACCGGGGAGCTGTTTTTT. Its protein is CASSPTGDTGELFF. This chain links TRBV4-2 with TRBJ2-2; 8 nucleotides line up with TRBD1. Germline CDR1 is LGHNA and CDR2 is YNFKEQ. Unmatched junction bases numbered 1, after V lost 4 bases and J lost 3 bases. The CDR3 loop spans 14 amino acids.

This CDR3 reads CASRSGAGGGLEAFF. CDR3 nucleotide sequence: TGTGCCAGCAGGTCCGGGGCTGGCGGGGGCCTTGAAGCTTTCTTT. The chain uses TRBV2 and TRBJ1-1; TRBD1 is a possible D gene (6 bases). CDR3 length equals 15 residues. In germline, CDR1 is SNHLY, CDR2 FYNNEI. The V end lost 6 bases, the J end lost 7 bases, and 21 bases lay between the germline ends.

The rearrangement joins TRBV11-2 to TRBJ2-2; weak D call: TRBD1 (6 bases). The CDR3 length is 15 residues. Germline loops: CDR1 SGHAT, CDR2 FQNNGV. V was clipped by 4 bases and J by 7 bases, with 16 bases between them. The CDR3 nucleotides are TGTGCCAGCAGCTCCCTGGCCAGGGGAGTCGGGGAGCTGTTTTTT. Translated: CASSSLARGVGELFF.

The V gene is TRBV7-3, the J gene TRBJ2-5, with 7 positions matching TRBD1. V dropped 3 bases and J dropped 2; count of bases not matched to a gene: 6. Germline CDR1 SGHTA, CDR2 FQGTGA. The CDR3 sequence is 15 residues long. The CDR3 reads CASSFPGTAQETQYF. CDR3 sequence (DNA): TGTGCCAGCAGCTTTCCCGGGACAGCACAAGAGACCCAGTACTTC.

The CDR3 protein is CASRGSSGANVLTF. The CDR3 nucleotides read TGTGCCAGTCGGGGATCCTCTGGGGCCAACGTCCTGACTTTC. The chain employs TRBV6-5 and TRBJ2-6; tentatively, D is TRBD2 (5 bases). The CDR3 has 14 amino acids. The germline V gene has CDR1 MNHEY and CDR2 SVGAGI. The germline V and J ends were trimmed by 9 bases and 0 bases, with 9 bases remaining between them.

In DNA form, the CDR3 reads TGTGCCTGGAGTGGCAGGGGAGAGACCCAGTACTTC. Amino acid sequence: CAWSGRGETQYF. The rearrangement links TRBV30 to TRBJ2-5, with a possible D match to TRBD1 (6 bases). CDR3 length: 12 residues. V was shortened by 1 base and J by 4 bases, with 7 bases between the two germline ends. Germline CDR1 and CDR2: GTSNPN and SVGIG (reference sequence).

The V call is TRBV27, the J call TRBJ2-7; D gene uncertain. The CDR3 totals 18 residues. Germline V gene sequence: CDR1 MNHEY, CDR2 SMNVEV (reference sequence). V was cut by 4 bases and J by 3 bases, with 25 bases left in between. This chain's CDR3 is CASSSLSALDPISYEQYF. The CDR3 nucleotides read TGTGCCAGCAGTTCCCTTAGTGCCCTAGATCCAATTAGCTACGAGCAGTACTTC.

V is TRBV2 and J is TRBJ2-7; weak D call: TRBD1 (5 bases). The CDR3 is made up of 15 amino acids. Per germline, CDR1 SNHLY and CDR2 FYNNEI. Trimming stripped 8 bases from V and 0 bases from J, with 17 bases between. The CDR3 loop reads CASSRQFMGSYEQYF. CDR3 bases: TGTGCCAGCTCTAGACAGTTCATGGGCTCCTACGAGCAGTACTTC.

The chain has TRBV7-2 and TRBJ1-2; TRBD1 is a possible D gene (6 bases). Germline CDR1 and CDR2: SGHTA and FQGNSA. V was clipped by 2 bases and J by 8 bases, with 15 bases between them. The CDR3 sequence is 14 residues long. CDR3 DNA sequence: TGTGCCAGCAGCTTAACCCAGGGGAGTGGAGGCTACACCTTC. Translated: CASSLTQGSGGYTF.

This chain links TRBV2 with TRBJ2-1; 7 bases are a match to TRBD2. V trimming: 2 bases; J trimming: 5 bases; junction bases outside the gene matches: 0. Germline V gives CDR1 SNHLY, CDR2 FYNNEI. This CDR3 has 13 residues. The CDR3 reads CASSELADNEQFF. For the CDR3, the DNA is TGTGCCAGCAGTGAACTAGCGGACAATGAGCAGTTCTTC.

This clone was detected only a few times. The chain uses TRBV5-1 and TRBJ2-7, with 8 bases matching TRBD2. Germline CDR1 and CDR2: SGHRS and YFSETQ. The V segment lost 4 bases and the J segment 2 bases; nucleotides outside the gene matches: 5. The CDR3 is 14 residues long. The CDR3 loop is CASSPIAGTYEQYF. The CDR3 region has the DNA TGCGCCAGCAGCCCAATAGCGGGGACCTACGAGCAGTACTTC.

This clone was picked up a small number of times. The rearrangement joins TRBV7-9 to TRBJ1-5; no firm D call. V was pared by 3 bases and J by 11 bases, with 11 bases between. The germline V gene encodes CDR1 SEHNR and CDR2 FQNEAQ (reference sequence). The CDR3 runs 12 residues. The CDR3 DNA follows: TGTGCCAGCAGCTTGTATCTAAGCGCCCAGCATTTT. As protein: CASSLYLSAQHF. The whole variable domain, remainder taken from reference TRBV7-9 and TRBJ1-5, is DTGVSQNPRHKITKRGQNVTFRCDPISEHNRLYWYRQTLGQGPEFLTYFQNEAQLEKSRLLSDRFSAERPKGSFSTLEIQRTEQGDSAMYLCASSLYLSAQHFGDGTRLSIL.

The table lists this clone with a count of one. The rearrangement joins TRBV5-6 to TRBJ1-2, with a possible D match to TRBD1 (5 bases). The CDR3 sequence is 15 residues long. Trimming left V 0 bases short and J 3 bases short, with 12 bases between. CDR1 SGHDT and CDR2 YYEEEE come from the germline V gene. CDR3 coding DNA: TGTGCCAGCAGCTTGGTACTGGGGGTTGACTATGGCTACACCTTC. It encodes CASSLVLGVDYGYTF. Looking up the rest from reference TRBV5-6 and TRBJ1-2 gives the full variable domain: DAGVTQSPTHLIKTRGQQVTLRCSPKSGHDTVSWYQQALGQGPQFIFQYYEEEERQRGNFPDRFSGHQFPNYSSELNVNALLLGDSALYLCASSLVLGVDYGYTFGSGTRLTVV.

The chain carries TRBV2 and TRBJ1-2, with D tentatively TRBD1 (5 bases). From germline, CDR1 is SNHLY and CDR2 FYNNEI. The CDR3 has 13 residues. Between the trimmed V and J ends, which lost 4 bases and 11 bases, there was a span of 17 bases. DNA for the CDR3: TGTGCCAGCAGTGTGGGGGGGGTGTTGACTTACACCTTC. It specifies CASSVGGVLTYTF.

CDR3 region: CASSSLDEQFF. The CDR3 bases are TGCGCCAGCAGCTCCCTAGATGAGCAGTTCTTC. V gene TRBV5-1 combines with J gene TRBJ2-1; D not resolved. The ends were cut back, 3 bases at V and 8 bases at J, with 6 bases in the middle. CDR3 length equals 11 residues. Germline CDR1 reads SGHRS; CDR2 reads YFSETQ.

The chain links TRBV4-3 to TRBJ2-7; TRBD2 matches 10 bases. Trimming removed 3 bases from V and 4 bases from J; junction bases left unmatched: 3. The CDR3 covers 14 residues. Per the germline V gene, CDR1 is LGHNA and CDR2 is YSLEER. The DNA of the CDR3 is TGCGCCAGCAGCCAGCTAGCGGGAGAATACGAGCAGTACTTC. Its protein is CASSQLAGEYEQYF.

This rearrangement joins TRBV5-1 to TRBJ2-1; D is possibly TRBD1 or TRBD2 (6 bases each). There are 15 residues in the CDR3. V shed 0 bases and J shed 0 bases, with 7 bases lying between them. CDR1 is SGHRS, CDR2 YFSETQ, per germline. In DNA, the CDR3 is TGCGCCAGCAGCTTGGAGGGGGGCTCCTACAATGAGCAGTTCTTC. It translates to CASSLEGGSYNEQFF.